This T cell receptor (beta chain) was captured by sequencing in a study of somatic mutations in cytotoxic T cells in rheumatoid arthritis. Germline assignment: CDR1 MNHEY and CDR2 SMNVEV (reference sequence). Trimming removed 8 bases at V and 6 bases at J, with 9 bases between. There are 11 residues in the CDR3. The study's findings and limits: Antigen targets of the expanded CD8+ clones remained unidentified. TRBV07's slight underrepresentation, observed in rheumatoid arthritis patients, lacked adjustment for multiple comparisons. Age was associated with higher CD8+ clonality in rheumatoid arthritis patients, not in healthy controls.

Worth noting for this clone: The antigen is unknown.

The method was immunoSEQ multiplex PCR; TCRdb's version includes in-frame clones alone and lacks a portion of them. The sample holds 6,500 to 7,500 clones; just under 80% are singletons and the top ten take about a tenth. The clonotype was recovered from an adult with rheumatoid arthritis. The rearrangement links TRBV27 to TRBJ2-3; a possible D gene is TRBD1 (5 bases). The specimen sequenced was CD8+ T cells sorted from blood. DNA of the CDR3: TGTGCCAGCGAGTCAGGGGATACGCAGTATTTT. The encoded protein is CASESGDTQYF.